This T cell receptor beta chain was sequenced for a study of blood T cell repertoires in COVID-19. Across the whole study: From the United States, Italy and Spain came samples of acute and convalescent COVID-19.

V lost 7 bases and J lost 0; bases outside the gene matches: 5. This CDR3 has 15 amino acids. Germline assignment: CDR1 SGHTS and CDR2 YDEGEE. How the authors handled the data: The assay estimated nucleated cells by amplifying reference gene primers. Method: immunoSEQ multiplex PCR; TCRdb's copy keeps in-frame clones and lacks some. D and trimming were read from the DNA, whereas the V and J calls and clone size are those reported in that table. Counted here are about 200,000 clones, 70% to 85% occurring once; the ten biggest clones make up approximately 7.2%. The clonotype originates from a human donor with acute or convalescent COVID-19. The donor label of this sample is uncertain. The chain has TRBV5-8 and TRBJ1-5; 9 positions agree with TRBD1. Sequenced sample: peripheral blood. In DNA form, the CDR3 reads TGTGCCAGCGCCGGGACAGGGCGTAGCAATCAGCCCCAGCATTTT. This encodes CASAGTGRSNQPQHF.